This TCR beta chain was captured in a study of T cell responses to AZD1222 COVID-19 vaccine. The study's findings and limits: Repertoires were obtained only post-peak T cell response.

Generated by immunoSEQ multiplex PCR, the TCRdb table keeps only in-frame clones and is missing some. The data show about 110,000 clones, with over 75% seen just once and 13% held by the top ten. The germline V gene encodes CDR1 LNHDA and CDR2 SQIVND (reference sequence). The V and J ends lost 5 bases and 5 bases respectively, with 15 bases between them. The CDR3 has 14 residues. A single count supports this clone. What it binds is not known. The specimen was peripheral blood, collected on day 0 of MenACWY control vaccination. V is TRBV19 and J is TRBJ1-2, with D tentatively TRBD1 (5 bases). The TCR sequence derives from an adult in good health. CDR3 region: CASSLVGQGYGYTF. CDR3 sequence (DNA): TGTGCCAGTAGTCTGGTGGGCCAGGGTTATGGCTACACCTTC.